This note documents a single T cell receptor beta chain sequence. Its antigen is not identified. The CDR3 is 13 residues long. V lost 1 base to trimming and J lost 3 bases, with 7 bases between them. CDR1 and CDR2 (germline): SEHNR, FQNEAQ (reference sequence). Once RNA had been extracted, it was reverse transcribed into cDNA to act as the sequencing template. The method was immunoSEQ multiplex PCR; TCRdb's version includes in-frame clones alone and lacks a portion of them. The sample yields about 110,000 clones, around 55% seen once. The sample belongs to a study of CD8+ T cells in alopecia areata. Study-level results: Lesional scalp, especially alopecia totalis/universalis, showed higher clonality than normal scalp. Compared with mice, patients displayed less clear TCR sharing, possibly for HLA-related reasons.

The genes are TRBV7-9 and TRBJ2-7; no definite D call. Sequencing was done on a sample of CD8+ T cells sorted from blood. The receptor was derived from a human donor in good health. The CDR3 reads CASSLGTNYEQYF. CDR3 in DNA: TGTGCCAGCAGCTTAGGGACGAACTACGAGCAGTACTTC.